Listed here are 12 T cell receptor beta chains from one sample, sequenced in a study of blood T cell repertoires in COVID-19. Sequenced by immunoSEQ multiplex PCR; TCRdb stores in-frame clones only, minus some. The sample carries around 120,000 clones, approximately 87% recorded once. Input material: peripheral blood. The source of these receptors is a woman aged 70 to 79 with acute or convalescent COVID-19.

The chain carries TRBV6-5 and TRBJ1-2; 7 bases match TRBD1. Germline lookup yields CDR1 MNHEY and CDR2 SVGAGI. The CDR3 runs 14 residues. The junction had 7 bases not matched to a gene; V was cut back by 6 bases and J by 3 bases. CDR3 sequence (DNA): TGTGCCAGCAGCGAGGACAGGAGAGACTATGGCTACACCTTC. Protein sequence: CASSEDRRDYGYTF.

The chain carries TRBV18 and TRBJ1-4, with TRBD1 matching 9 bases. The J segment lost 6 bases and the V segment lost 1 base, leaving 9 bases of the junction unmatched. The CDR3 sequence is 17 residues long. Per germline, CDR1 KGHSH and CDR2 LQKENI. For the CDR3, the DNA is TGTGCCAGCTCACCACTCCCGGGACAGGGCGTCGATGAAAAACTGTTTTTT. Translating gives CASSPLPGQGVDEKLFF. The full variable domain, in which reference TRBV18 and TRBJ1-4 provide the parts outside the CDR3, is NAGVMQNPRHLVRRRGQEARLRCSPMKGHSHVYWYRQLPEEGLKFMVYLQKENIIDESGMPKERFSAEFPKEGPSILRIQQVVRGDSAAYFCASSPLPGQGVDEKLFFGSGTQLSVL.

The rearrangement uses TRBV3-1 (or the pseudogene TRBV3-2) and TRBJ1-1, with D perhaps matching TRBD1 (6 bases). This CDR3 region has 15 residues. V lost 4 bases to trimming and J lost 8 bases, with 20 bases between them. Germline V lookup: CDR1 LGHDT, CDR2 YNNKEL (reference sequence). CDR3 amino acids: CASSLRGRGSGEAFF. The CDR3 coding sequence is TGTGCCAGCAGCCTCAGGGGAAGGGGGTCGGGCGAAGCTTTCTTT.

V gene TRBV7-3 combines with J gene TRBJ2-6, with 9 bases identical to TRBD1. The V gene's germline CDR1 is SGHTA and CDR2 FQGTGA. V dropped 3 bases and J dropped 4; count of bases not matched to a gene: 4. This CDR3 contains 16 residues. The CDR3 spells CASSFHRGPGANVLTF. The DNA of the CDR3 is TGTGCCAGCAGCTTCCACAGGGGGCCAGGGGCCAACGTCCTGACTTTC.

The chain links TRBV6-6 to TRBJ2-3; D remains ambiguous. CDR3 length: 11 amino acids. Trimming took 6 bases from V and 2 from J, leaving 3 bases between them. The germline V gene has CDR1 MNHNY and CDR2 SVGAGI (reference sequence). CDR3 amino acids: CASSHTDTQYF. The DNA of the CDR3 is TGTGCCAGCAGCCACACAGATACGCAGTATTTT.

V gene TRBV6-2 or TRBV6-3 combines with J gene TRBJ1-1; TRBD1 might be the D (6 bases). The CDR3 contains 15 residues. The germline V gene encodes CDR1 MNHEY and CDR2 SVGEGT. Trimming took 5 bases from V and 1 from J, leaving 14 bases between them. The CDR3 sequence is CASSVQGSGNTEAFF. In DNA, the CDR3 is TGTGCCAGCAGTGTTCAGGGGTCGGGGAACACTGAAGCTTTCTTT.

The chain has TRBV7-6 and TRBJ1-1; D uncertain. The germline V gene encodes CDR1 SGHVS and CDR2 FNYEAQ. CDR3 length equals 15 residues. The V end was cut by 3 bases, the J end by 6 bases, with 17 bases between. This chain's CDR3 is CASSFGGSPTPEAFF. The CDR3 DNA reads TGTGCCAGCAGCTTTGGCGGCAGCCCGACCCCTGAAGCTTTCTTT.

This chain joins TRBV28 and TRBJ1-3; no firm D call. Trimming shortened V by 6 bases and J by 0 bases, and 12 bases separated the two germline ends. Germline V lookup: CDR1 MDHEN, CDR2 SYDVKM. The CDR3 totals 15 residues. The CDR3 spells CASRNHASSGNTIYF. In DNA form, the CDR3 reads TGTGCCAGCAGAAATCACGCCAGCTCTGGAAACACCATATATTTT. The full variable domain, in which reference TRBV28 and TRBJ1-3 provide the parts outside the CDR3, is DVKVTQSSRYLVKRTGEKVFLECVQDMDHENMFWYRQDPGLGLRLIYFSYDVKMKEKGDIPEGYSVSREKKERFSLILESASTNQTSMYLCASRNHASSGNTIYFGEGSWLTVV.

The rearrangement links TRBV5-1 to TRBJ2-1, with TRBD1 identical over 9 bases. The CDR3 length is 14 residues. Germline-derived CDR1 and CDR2 are SGHRS and YFSETQ. The J segment lost 7 bases and the V segment lost 2 bases, leaving 4 bases of the junction unmatched. CDR3 residues: CASSFLGQGNEQFF. CDR3 nucleotides: TGCGCCAGCAGCTTCTTGGGACAGGGTAATGAGCAGTTCTTC.

V and J are TRBV27 and TRBJ1-5; tentatively, D is TRBD1 (5 bases). This CDR3 region has 14 residues. The V gene lost 8 bases and the J gene lost 0 bases, with 11 bases spanning the gap. CDR1 is MNHEY and CDR2 is SMNVEV in the germline V gene (reference sequence). The CDR3 DNA sequence: TGTGCCAGCGACAGCTCCTATAGCAATCAGCCCCAGCATTTT. Its translation is CASDSSYSNQPQHF.

The V and J genes are TRBV6-6 and TRBJ1-1, with 11 positions matching TRBD1. Germline CDR1 reads MNHNY; CDR2 reads SVGAGI (reference sequence). V was clipped by 8 bases and J by 4 bases; unmatched bases: 9. The CDR3 runs 15 residues. The CDR3: CASCNLGTGGTEAFF. Written as DNA, the CDR3 is TGTGCCAGCTGTAACCTGGGGACAGGGGGCACTGAAGCTTTCTTT.

V usage is TRBV11-2 and J usage is TRBJ1-2; perhaps TRBD1 as D (6 bases). CDR1 is SGHAT, CDR2 FQNNGV, per germline. With 3 bases removed from V and 6 bases from J, the gap between germline ends came to 17 bases. There are 15 residues in the CDR3. DNA for the CDR3: TGTGCCAGCAGCTTGGGGGAGGGACACGGTGATGGCTACACCTTC. Amino acids: CASSLGEGHGDGYTF.